The 29 T cell receptor beta chains reported below all come from one sample, sequenced in a study of T cell responses to AZD1222 COVID-19 vaccine. Generated by immunoSEQ multiplex PCR, the TCRdb table keeps only in-frame clones and is missing some. The repertoire includes about 57,000 clones, 75% to 90% of them detected once, and around 17% sits in the top ten. Specimen: peripheral blood, collected on day 0 of AZD1222 vaccination. Source of these receptors: an adult in good health.

The chain is built from TRBV19 and TRBJ1-1; 9 bases line up with TRBD1. The CDR3 length is 19 residues. Germline V gives CDR1 LNHDA, CDR2 SQIVND (reference sequence). The junction had 15 bases not matched to a gene; V was cut back by 3 bases and J by 1 base. The CDR3 reads CASSMLRTGVNIGNTEAFF. The CDR3 coding sequence is TGTGCCAGTAGTATGCTGAGGACAGGGGTAAATATTGGGAACACTGAAGCTTTCTTT. The whole variable domain, filled in from reference TRBV19 and TRBJ1-1, reads DGGITQSPKYLFRKEGQNVTLSCEQNLNHDAMYWYRQDPGQGLRLIYYSQIVNDFQKGDIAEGYSVSREKKESFPLTVTSAQKNPTAFYLCASSMLRTGVNIGNTEAFFGQGTRLTVV.

The genes are TRBV5-1 and TRBJ2-5, with 7 bases lining up with TRBD1. CDR3 length: 13 residues. Trimming at V came to 3 bases and at J to 3 bases, leaving 2 bases not matched to a gene. The germline CDR1 and CDR2 sequences are SGHRS and YFSETQ. CDR3 coding DNA: TGCGCCAGCAGCTCTGGGACAGAAGAGACCCAGTACTTC. Translated, it gives CASSSGTEETQYF.

This chain joins TRBV12-1 and TRBJ2-3; TRBD2 reflects the table's D call only, with no check against the DNA. TRBV12-1 is assigned pseudogene status. The CDR3 covers 17 residues. The CDR3 here is CASSSLRLAGETDTQYF. Here the CDR3 DNA reads TGTGCCAGCAGCTCTCTCCGTCTAGCGGGGGAGACAGATACGCAGTATTTT.

This clone has just a few counts. The rearrangement joins TRBV10-3 to TRBJ1-6; 9 bases match TRBD1. Germline loops: CDR1 ENHRY, CDR2 SYGVKD. Trimming at V came to 10 bases and at J to 10 bases, leaving 8 bases not matched to a gene. The CDR3 contains 13 residues. The CDR3 here is CATGVGTGSPLHF. The CDR3 nucleotides read TGTGCCACCGGAGTAGGGACAGGGTCACCCCTCCACTTT.

The V and J genes are TRBV6-2 or TRBV6-3 and TRBJ2-1; D remains unclear. Germline-derived CDR1 and CDR2 are MNHEY and SVGEGT. Trimming pared 5 bases from V and 6 bases from J, leaving 14 bases between. This CDR3 is built from 14 residues. The CDR3 protein is CASSPYFDGNEQFF. The CDR3 DNA follows: TGTGCCAGCAGTCCCTACTTTGACGGCAATGAGCAGTTCTTC.

This chain links TRBV30 with TRBJ1-5; TRBD1 aligns across 7 bases. Germline V gives CDR1 GTSNPN, CDR2 SVGIG (reference sequence). The J segment lost 4 bases and the V segment lost 0 bases, leaving 0 bases of the junction unmatched. This CDR3 comprises 13 residues. This chain's CDR3 is CAWSVRGNQPQHF. The CDR3 nucleotides are TGTGCCTGGAGTGTCAGGGGGAATCAGCCCCAGCATTTT.

The chain has TRBV2 and TRBJ1-5, with 8 bases lining up with TRBD1. Trimming cost V 6 bases and J 3 bases; bases outside gene matches: 4. The germline V gene encodes CDR1 SNHLY and CDR2 FYNNEI. The CDR3 covers 14 residues. The CDR3 spells CASRRGQDNQPQHF. CDR3 nucleotide sequence: TGTGCCAGCAGGAGGGGACAGGACAATCAGCCCCAGCATTTT.

This clone is a singleton in its sample. The rearrangement joins TRBV5-1 to TRBJ2-3; D is unresolved. Trimming removed 0 bases at V and 0 bases at J, with 8 bases between. The V gene's germline CDR1 is SGHRS and CDR2 YFSETQ. This CDR3 has 15 amino acids. CDR3 sequence reads: CASSLGGASTDTQYF. CDR3 nucleotides: TGCGCCAGCAGCTTGGGTGGTGCTAGCACAGATACGCAGTATTTT.

The gene calls are TRBV27 and TRBJ2-2; D is undetermined. Germline V gene sequence: CDR1 MNHEY, CDR2 SMNVEV (reference sequence). Trimming shortened V by 5 bases and J by 8 bases, and 12 bases separated the two germline ends. CDR3 size: 13 residues. This chain's CDR3 is CASSPPPFGELFF. DNA of the CDR3: TGTGCCAGCAGTCCTCCCCCCTTTGGGGAGCTGTTTTTT.

This chain uses TRBV13 with TRBJ1-2; the D gene is possibly TRBD1 (6 bases). CDR1 PRHDT and CDR2 FYEKMQ come from the germline V gene (reference sequence). V was trimmed by 11 bases and J by 0 bases, leaving 19 bases between them. The CDR3 totals 15 residues. The chain's CDR3 is CASLGGTSTNYGYTF. CDR3 nucleotide sequence: TGTGCCTCCTTAGGGGGGACCTCTACTAACTATGGCTACACCTTC.

V gene TRBV7-2 combines with J gene TRBJ2-3, with 7 bases fitting TRBD2. The CDR3 consists of 15 residues. Germline V gene lookup returns CDR1 SGHTA and CDR2 FQGNSA. Losses at the gene ends were 5 bases for V and 3 bases for J; bases not matched to a gene: 8. CDR3 nucleotide sequence: TGTGCCAGCAGCCCCGGCCTACTAGCGACAGATACGCAGTATTTT. Protein sequence: CASSPGLLATDTQYF.

This clone was counted a single time. The chain has TRBV3-1 (or the pseudogene TRBV3-2) and TRBJ2-2; unclear D gene. The V gene lost 1 base and the J gene lost 5 bases, with 8 bases spanning the gap. The CDR3 extends over 14 amino acids. Germline values: CDR1 LGHDT, CDR2 YNNKEL (reference sequence). CDR3 in DNA: TGTGCCAGCAGCCAAGTCTTGAGGACCGGGGAGCTGTTTTTT. It encodes CASSQVLRTGELFF.

V usage is TRBV5-1 and J usage is TRBJ1-1; no firm D call. CDR3 size: 14 residues. V lost 0 bases and J 4 bases, leaving 10 bases between the germline ends. CDR1 SGHRS and CDR2 YFSETQ come from the germline V gene. The CDR3 sequence: CASSLALGGTEAFF. In DNA form, the CDR3 reads TGCGCCAGCAGCTTGGCCTTGGGCGGCACTGAAGCTTTCTTT.

V usage is TRBV29-1 and J usage is TRBJ1-1; no firm D call. Trimming took off 4 bases at V and 0 bases at J, with 12 bases between the two ends. Germline V CDR1 and CDR2: SQVTM, ANQGSEA. This CDR3 has 14 amino acids. For the CDR3, the DNA is TGCAGCGTTGGGGTAAACAGTATGAACACTGAAGCTTTCTTT. The encoded protein is CSVGVNSMNTEAFF.

This clone was picked up one time. The rearrangement links TRBV28 to TRBJ1-1, with a tentative D call TRBD1 (5 bases). The germline CDR1 and CDR2 sequences are MDHEN and SYDVKM. Trimming cost V 5 bases and J 4 bases, with 17 bases left between them. This CDR3 is 15 amino acids long. CDR3 protein: CASSPRGGDGTEAFF. The CDR3 DNA reads as TGTGCCAGCAGTCCCCGTGGCGGGGACGGCACTGAAGCTTTCTTT.

This sequence joins TRBV28 and TRBJ2-1; TRBD2 matches at 10 bases. Per germline, CDR1 MDHEN and CDR2 SYDVKM. The CDR3 is made up of 16 amino acids. V trimming: 5 bases; J trimming: 8 bases; junction bases outside the gene matches: 12. The CDR3 protein is CASSPVGLAHSDEQFF. The CDR3 region has the DNA TGTGCCAGCAGTCCAGTGGGACTAGCGCACTCGGATGAGCAGTTCTTC.

The chain is built from TRBV19 and TRBJ1-5, with 9 bases aligning to TRBD1. The CDR3 consists of 16 residues. Germline assignment: CDR1 LNHDA and CDR2 SQIVND (reference sequence). Losses at the gene ends were 4 bases for V and 6 bases for J; bases not matched to a gene: 10. CDR3 coding DNA: TGTGCCAGTAGTAGGTCCCGGGACAGGGTAGGTCAGCCCCAGCATTTT. Translated: CASSRSRDRVGQPQHF.

V usage is TRBV19 and J usage is TRBJ1-1; maybe TRBD1 (5 bases). The V end lost 9 bases, the J end lost 1 base, and 21 bases lay between the germline ends. Germline lookup yields CDR1 LNHDA and CDR2 SQIVND (reference sequence). There are 16 residues in the CDR3. This CDR3 is CASETRGTGPNTEAFF. The CDR3 DNA is TGTGCCAGCGAAACCCGAGGAACAGGACCGAACACTGAAGCTTTCTTT.

V is TRBV18 and J is TRBJ2-6; 11 bases agree with TRBD1. The germline V gene encodes CDR1 KGHSH and CDR2 LQKENI. With V trimmed by 6 bases and J by 0 bases, 1 base remained unmatched. There are 16 residues in the CDR3. CDR3 sequence reads: CASSGQGASGANVLTF. The CDR3 bases are TGTGCCAGCTCCGGACAGGGGGCCTCTGGGGCCAACGTCCTGACTTTC.

This chain joins TRBV6-5 and TRBJ1-2, with D tentatively TRBD1 (6 bases). Germline CDR1 MNHEY, CDR2 SVGAGI. This CDR3 comprises 13 residues. Trimming removed 4 bases at V and 4 bases at J, with 10 bases between. The CDR3 protein is CASSLPRGYGYTF. DNA of the CDR3: TGTGCCAGCAGTTTACCCAGGGGCTATGGCTACACCTTC.

J is TRBJ2-7 and V is TRBV7-2; no reliable D call. Per the germline V gene, CDR1 is SGHTA and CDR2 is FQGNSA. The CDR3 contains 13 residues. V was cut by 7 bases and J by 11 bases, with 21 bases left in between. CDR3 DNA sequence: TGTGCCAGCACCCAGACCCAGGAGTCAAGGGAGTACTTC. This gives the protein CASTQTQESREYF.

The genes are TRBV6-2 or TRBV6-3 and TRBJ1-2; D call uncertain. CDR3 length: 12 residues. V lost 0 bases to trimming and J lost 7 bases, with 6 bases between them. The germline gives CDR1 MNHEY, CDR2 SVGEGT. CDR3 in amino acids: CASSYSDGGYTF. For the CDR3, the DNA is TGTGCCAGCAGTTACTCGGACGGTGGCTACACCTTC.

About this clone itself: The junction shows a germline mismatch at one end, possibly a read error. The chain has TRBV3-1 (or the pseudogene TRBV3-2) and TRBJ2-7; D may correspond to TRBD1 or TRBD2 (6 bases each). This CDR3 contains 16 residues. Germline values: CDR1 LGHDT, CDR2 YNNKEL (reference sequence). CDR3 region: CASTQREGGTTYEQYF. In DNA, the CDR3 is TGTGCCAGCACCCAAAGAGAAGGGGGGACAACCTACGAGCAGTACTTC.

V gene TRBV9 combines with J gene TRBJ1-1; 8 nucleotides line up with TRBD1. V gave up 3 bases and J gave up 2 bases; unmatched junction bases: 6. CDR1 SGDLS and CDR2 YYNGEE come from the germline V gene. The length of the CDR3 is 15 residues. The CDR3: CASSERGQANTEAFF. CDR3 DNA sequence: TGTGCCAGCAGCGAGAGGGGACAGGCAAACACTGAAGCTTTCTTT. Combining the CDR3 with reference TRBV9 and TRBJ1-1 gives the whole variable domain DSGVTQTPKHLITATGQRVTLRCSPRSGDLSVYWYQQSLDQGLQFLIQYYNGEERAKGNILERFSAQQFPDLHSELNLSSLELGDSALYFCASSERGQANTEAFFGQGTRLTVV.

The rearrangement uses TRBV7-8 and TRBJ2-1; 12 bases map to TRBD2. The CDR3 extends over 18 amino acids. The junction had 9 bases not matched to a gene; V was cut back by 0 bases and J by 6 bases. Germline CDR1 SGHVS, CDR2 FQNEAQ. CDR3 in amino acids: CASSLAPSGLAGPNEQFF. DNA for the CDR3: TGTGCCAGCAGCTTAGCTCCATCAGGACTAGCGGGGCCCAATGAGCAGTTCTTC.

This clone was seen a few times. This chain joins TRBV28 and TRBJ2-1, with D possibly being TRBD1 (6 bases). V shed 2 bases and J shed 7 bases, with 15 bases lying between them. Per the germline V gene, CDR1 is MDHEN and CDR2 is SYDVKM. This CDR3 comprises 15 residues. The CDR3: CASSLVQGTRNEQFF. The CDR3 bases are TGTGCCAGCAGTTTAGTGCAGGGGACAAGGAATGAGCAGTTCTTC.

V gene TRBV9 combines with J gene TRBJ1-2, with a weak D call TRBD1 (5 bases). The CDR3 contains 15 residues. Germline V gene lookup returns CDR1 SGDLS and CDR2 YYNGEE. Trimming took off 4 bases at V and 2 bases at J, with 15 bases between the two ends. The CDR3 DNA is TGTGCCAGCAGCCCGTGGGACGGACCAAACTATGGCTACACCTTC. It specifies CASSPWDGPNYGYTF.

With regard to this clone: An end of the junction does not agree with germline; a read error may underlie this. The chain joins TRBV7-7 to TRBJ2-1, with D maybe TRBD2 (6 bases). Germline V lookup: CDR1 SSHAT, CDR2 FNYEAQ (reference sequence). CDR3 length equals 12 residues. The CDR3 nucleotides read TGTGCTAGCAGCCCCGGGACTAATGAGCAGTTCTTC. It yields the protein CASSPGTNEQFF.

This clone is judged medium-sized. V gene TRBV6-5 combines with J gene TRBJ2-7, with 7 bases that match TRBD1. CDR1 and CDR2 from the germline V gene are MNHEY and SVGAGI. This CDR3 comprises 15 residues. The junction had 6 bases not matched to a gene; V was cut back by 2 bases and J by 2 bases. The CDR3 loop reads CASSYRRTGTYEQYF. The CDR3 DNA is TGTGCCAGCAGTTACCGAAGGACAGGAACCTACGAGCAGTACTTC.